One T cell receptor beta chain is described in this entry. Genomic DNA per cell subset filled all wells of several immunoSEQ plates. Replicate PCRs for sorted subsets used 200 ng DNA; this equaled around 28,000 T cell genomes. Only in-frame clones appear in the TCRdb table, and some are missing; sequencing was by immunoSEQ multiplex PCR. The repertoire holds about 520,000 clones, with approximately 94% as singletons. CD4+ cells underwent separation, giving CD45RA+ naive and CD45RA-negative memory subsets. Germline CDR1 and CDR2: SGHVS and FNYEAQ. Between the trimmed V and J ends, which lost 5 bases and 10 bases, there was a span of 9 bases. This CDR3 spans 11 amino acids. The data were taken from a study of shared clonotypes between healthy human individuals.

The TCR comes from a woman in her 30s in good health. This chain uses TRBV7-6 with TRBJ2-1; D gene ambiguous. Material: naive CD4+ T cells sorted from blood. This sample's subset: CD45RA+ positively selected. CDR3 in DNA: TGTGCCAGCAGCCTCTCAGGAGAGCAGTTCTTC. Its translation is CASSLSGEQFF.